This T cell receptor (beta chain) is from a study of T cells in tuberculosis. As for the study in general: Sequenced TCRs come from CD1B-GMM tetramer-binding T cells. A South African cohort included IGRA-negative adolescents, latently infected IGRA-positive adolescents and adults with active tuberculosis.

Sequenced by immunoSEQ multiplex PCR; TCRdb stores in-frame clones only, minus some. Of some 28,000 clones listed, around 91% are singletons. This CDR3 has 13 amino acids. V was cut by 4 bases and J by 5 bases, with 11 bases left in between. Germline V gene sequence: CDR1 SEHNR, CDR2 FQNEAQ (reference sequence). Adolescents were screened for latent TB by skin test and IGRA. This TCR was recovered from a donor aged 10-29 years with latent tuberculosis or without tuberculosis infection. The material sequenced was PBMCs. This rearrangement joins TRBV7-9 to TRBJ2-5; D is unclear. In DNA form, the CDR3 reads TGTGCCAGCAGCTCCACAGCACCGGAGACCCAGTACTTC. Amino acid sequence: CASSSTAPETQYF.